The 16 T cell receptor beta chains presented below share a single source sample, sequenced in a study of graft-versus-host responses after intestinal transplantation. Their antigens remain unidentified. The data were produced by immunoSEQ multiplex PCR, yet TCRdb's version contains in-frame clones alone and is incomplete. The sample lists 99,000 or so clones; less than 90% were seen once. Here the sequenced sample was unstimulated CD4+ T cells sorted from spleen or lymph node cells, taken before intestinal transplant. Source of these receptors: a human donor who received an intestinal transplant.

The chain joins TRBV7-2 to TRBJ1-1; D is perhaps TRBD1 (5 bases). This CDR3 has 13 amino acids. Germline loops: CDR1 SGHTA, CDR2 FQGNSA. V lost 5 bases to trimming and J lost 11 bases, with 18 bases between them. The CDR3 nucleotides read TGTGCCAGCAGCGGTTATTTCTTTTCAGGGGCTTTCTTT. Its protein is CASSGYFFSGAFF.

The chain couples TRBV2 to TRBJ2-2; 8 nucleotides match TRBD1. Per the germline V gene, CDR1 is SNHLY and CDR2 is FYNNEI. The V segment lost 2 bases and the J segment 6 bases; nucleotides outside the gene matches: 8. The CDR3 covers 16 residues. For the CDR3, the DNA is TGTGCCAGCAGTGAAACTCGACAGGGGCGCGCCGGGGAGCTGTTTTTT. Its protein is CASSETRQGRAGELFF.

The CDR3 is CASSSPDRGFTEAFF. In nucleotides, the CDR3 is TGTGCCAGCAGTTCCCCAGACAGGGGGTTCACTGAAGCTTTCTTT. The J gene is TRBJ1-1, the V gene TRBV6-5, with 9 nucleotides matching TRBD1. The junction had 7 bases not matched to a gene; V was cut back by 4 bases and J by 4 bases. The CDR3 extends over 15 amino acids. Per the germline V gene, CDR1 is MNHEY and CDR2 is SVGAGI.

The rearrangement uses TRBV4-1 and TRBJ1-1; 9 positions match TRBD1. The V and J ends lost 4 bases and 0 bases, in that order; junction bases with no gene match: 9. The CDR3 loop spans 17 amino acids. The germline V gene has CDR1 MGHRA and CDR2 YSYEKL. The CDR3 DNA is TGCGCCAGCAGCCTCTACAGGGGGCCGAGAATGAACACTGAAGCTTTCTTT. Residues: CASSLYRGPRMNTEAFF.

The count of this clone is one. V is TRBV30 and J is TRBJ2-3; 10 positions match TRBD2. The V gene end was trimmed by 3 bases and the J gene end by 2 bases; junction bases not matched to a gene: 2. Germline V gene lookup returns CDR1 GTSNPN and CDR2 SVGIG (reference sequence). This CDR3 has 14 amino acids. CDR3 nucleotides: TGTGCCTGGAGCGGACTAGCGGACACAGATACGCAGTATTTT. Residues: CAWSGLADTDTQYF. Using reference TRBV30 and TRBJ2-3 for the parts outside the CDR3, the full variable domain is SQTIHQWPATLVQPVGSPLSLECTVEGTSNPNLYWYRQAAGRGLQLLFYSVGIGQISSEVPQNLSASRPQDRQFILSSKKLLLSDSGFYLCAWSGLADTDTQYFGPGTRLTVL.

The V call is TRBV4-1, the J call TRBJ1-1; D possibly corresponds to TRBD1 (5 bases). The CDR3 is 13 amino acids. Germline V CDR1 and CDR2: MGHRA, YSYEKL. Trimming cost V 0 bases and J 3 bases, with 5 bases left between them. The CDR3 nucleotides are TGCGCCAGCAGCCAAGACAGGGACACTGAAGCTTTCTTT. Translation: CASSQDRDTEAFF.

This chain's CDR3 is CASSPPVNNEQFF. The CDR3, as DNA: TGTGCCAGCTCACCACCGGTCAACAATGAGCAGTTCTTC. The chain joins TRBV18 to TRBJ2-1; no firm D call. Looked up from germline, CDR1 is KGHSH and CDR2 is LQKENI. The V end lost 0 bases, the J end lost 5 bases, and 5 bases lay between the germline ends. This CDR3 has 13 amino acids. Using reference TRBV18 and TRBJ2-1 for the parts outside the CDR3, the full variable domain is NAGVMQNPRHLVRRRGQEARLRCSPMKGHSHVYWYRQLPEEGLKFMVYLQKENIIDESGMPKERFSAEFPKEGPSILRIQQVVRGDSAAYFCASSPPVNNEQFFGPGTRLTVL.

The chain recombines TRBV11-3 with TRBJ2-7, with D possibly TRBD1 on 5 matching bases. CDR3 length: 13 residues. V lost 1 base and J lost 3, with 7 bases in between. From germline, CDR1 is SGHNT and CDR2 YENEEA. CDR3 DNA sequence: TGTGCCAGCAGCTTAGGACAGTACTACGAGCAGTACTTC. Encoded protein: CASSLGQYYEQYF.

This chain uses TRBV10-1 with TRBJ2-7, with a tentative D call TRBD2 (7 bases). The V and J ends lost 4 bases and 4 bases respectively, with 17 bases between them. This CDR3 contains 15 residues. Per the germline V gene, CDR1 is WNHNN and CDR2 is SYGVQD (reference sequence). The DNA of the CDR3 is TGCGCCAGCAGTGCGGGGGGCTCGAGGGGGTACGAGCAGTACTTC. This sequence encodes CASSAGGSRGYEQYF.

This clone has only a few counts. The same CDR3 also results from other DNA sequences found in this sample. This chain uses TRBV7-9 with TRBJ2-1; perhaps D is TRBD1 or TRBD2 (6 bases each). Trimming pared 2 bases from V and 4 bases from J, leaving 12 bases between. From germline, CDR1 is SEHNR and CDR2 FQNEAQ (reference sequence). The CDR3 runs to 15 residues. CDR3 DNA sequence: TGTGCCAGCAGCTTAACCGGGGGCTCGTACAATGAGCAGTTCTTC. Its protein is CASSLTGGSYNEQFF. The full variable domain, in which reference TRBV7-9 and TRBJ2-1 provide the parts outside the CDR3, is DTGVSQNPRHKITKRGQNVTFRCDPISEHNRLYWYRQTLGQGPEFLTYFQNEAQLEKSRLLSDRFSAERPKGSFSTLEIQRTEQGDSAMYLCASSLTGGSYNEQFFGPGTRLTVL.

J is TRBJ1-3 and V is TRBV6-6; D not certain. This CDR3 spans 14 amino acids. Germline V CDR1 and CDR2: MNHNY, SVGAGI (reference sequence). Between the trimmed V and J ends, which lost 2 bases and 0 bases, there was a span of 5 bases. The CDR3 sequence: CASSYRSSGNTIYF. The CDR3, as DNA: TGTGCCAGCAGTTACAGGAGCTCTGGAAACACCATATATTTT.

The V call is TRBV4-1, the J call TRBJ1-5; a weak D match, TRBD1 (5 bases). V was clipped by 0 bases and J by 2 bases, with 8 bases between them. Germline assignment: CDR1 MGHRA and CDR2 YSYEKL. This CDR3 comprises 15 residues. As DNA, the CDR3 is TGCGCCAGCAGCCAAGATGGGGCGGGCAATCAGCCCCAGCATTTT. Residues: CASSQDGAGNQPQHF.

The chain uses TRBV4-2 and TRBJ2-1; D might be TRBD1 (6 bases). The CDR3 is made up of 14 amino acids. CDR1 LGHNA and CDR2 YNFKEQ come from the germline V gene. V lost 4 bases and J 8 bases, leaving 15 bases between the germline ends. The CDR3 here is CASSPSRDKDEQFF. DNA of the CDR3: TGTGCCAGCAGCCCGTCCCGGGACAAGGATGAGCAGTTCTTC.

The V call is TRBV29-1, the J call TRBJ1-5, with D possibly TRBD1 on 5 matching bases. The ends were cut back, 6 bases at V and 3 bases at J, with 12 bases in the middle. Per the germline V gene, CDR1 is SQVTM and CDR2 is ANQGSEA. The CDR3 covers 13 residues. The CDR3 region is CSVGQEINQPQHF. In nucleotides, the CDR3 is TGCAGCGTGGGGCAGGAGATCAATCAGCCCCAGCATTTT.

The chain carries TRBV5-1 and TRBJ2-2; D ambiguous. The length of the CDR3 is 14 residues. Trimming removed 0 bases from V and 2 bases from J, with 5 bases in between. Germline V gives CDR1 SGHRS, CDR2 YFSETQ. The CDR3 DNA reads as TGCGCCAGCAGCTTGGCCCCTAACACCGGGGAGCTGTTTTTT. Translation: CASSLAPNTGELFF.

The rearrangement links TRBV6-4 to TRBJ2-7; D call uncertain. The V end lost 2 bases, the J end lost 6 bases, and 8 bases lay between the germline ends. The CDR3 is 12 amino acids. Germline-derived CDR1 and CDR2 are MRHNA and SNTAGT. CDR3 loop: CASSDEASEQYF. In DNA form, the CDR3 reads TGTGCCAGCAGTGACGAGGCCTCCGAGCAGTACTTC.